The following is a T cell receptor beta chain sequence with its context. These data are taken from a study of blood T cell repertoires in COVID-19. Assay used: immunoSEQ multiplex PCR; TCRdb lists only in-frame clones, some missing. The table shows about 49,000 clones, with about 85% occurring only once. This clonotype originated in a man aged 35-49 years with active COVID-19. The sequencing sample was made of peripheral blood.

CDR3: CASSTGQGRNSPLHF. The CDR3 nucleotides are TGTGCCAGTAGTACGGGACAGGGTAGGAATTCACCCCTCCACTTT. The V gene is TRBV19, the J gene TRBJ1-6, with 9 bases that match TRBD1. V shed 4 bases and J 7 bases; nucleotides not matched to a gene: 5. Germline CDR1 LNHDA, CDR2 SQIVND (reference sequence). The CDR3 contains 15 residues.